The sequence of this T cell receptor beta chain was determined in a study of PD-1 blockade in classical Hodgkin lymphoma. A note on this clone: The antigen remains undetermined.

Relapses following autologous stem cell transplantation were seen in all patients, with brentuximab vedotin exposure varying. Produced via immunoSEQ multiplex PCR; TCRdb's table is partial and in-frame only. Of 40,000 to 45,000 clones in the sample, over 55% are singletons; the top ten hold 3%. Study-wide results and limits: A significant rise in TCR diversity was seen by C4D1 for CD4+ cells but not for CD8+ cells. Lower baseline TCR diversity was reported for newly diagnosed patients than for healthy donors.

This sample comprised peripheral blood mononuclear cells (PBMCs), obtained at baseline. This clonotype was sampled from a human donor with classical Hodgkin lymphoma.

CDR3 protein: CASSFRQGAYTEAFF. The DNA for the CDR3 is TGTGCCAGCAGCTTCCGGCAGGGGGCATACACTGAAGCTTTCTTT. The chain is built from TRBV9 and TRBJ1-1; 8 nucleotides match TRBD1. V dropped 4 bases and J dropped 3; count of bases not matched to a gene: 8. The CDR3 is made up of 15 amino acids. CDR1 is SGDLS, CDR2 YYNGEE, per germline.